This TCR beta chain originates from a study of T cells in localized non-small cell lung cancer. Overall study results and limits: Tumor showed lower T cell clonality than uninvolved adjacent lung, where it was highest. Higher blood T cell density tracked longer overall survival.

Germline V gene data show CDR1 as SGHRS and CDR2 as YFSETQ. V lost 2 bases, J lost 5 bases, and 9 bases stayed unmatched. This CDR3 is built from 15 residues. Comment on this clone: Its target is unknown.

Generated by immunoSEQ multiplex PCR, the TCRdb table keeps only in-frame clones and is missing some. The sample holds about 55,000 clones, roughly 84% seen once. The specimen comprised peripheral blood mononuclear cells, sampled before any cancer treatment. The source is a man between 35 and 75 years old with stage III lung adenocarcinoma. V usage is TRBV5-1 and J usage is TRBJ2-5, with TRBD2 matching 7 bases. This chain's CDR3 is CASSFGGTEAETQYF. DNA of the CDR3: TGCGCCAGCAGCTTCGGGGGGACGGAGGCCGAGACCCAGTACTTC.